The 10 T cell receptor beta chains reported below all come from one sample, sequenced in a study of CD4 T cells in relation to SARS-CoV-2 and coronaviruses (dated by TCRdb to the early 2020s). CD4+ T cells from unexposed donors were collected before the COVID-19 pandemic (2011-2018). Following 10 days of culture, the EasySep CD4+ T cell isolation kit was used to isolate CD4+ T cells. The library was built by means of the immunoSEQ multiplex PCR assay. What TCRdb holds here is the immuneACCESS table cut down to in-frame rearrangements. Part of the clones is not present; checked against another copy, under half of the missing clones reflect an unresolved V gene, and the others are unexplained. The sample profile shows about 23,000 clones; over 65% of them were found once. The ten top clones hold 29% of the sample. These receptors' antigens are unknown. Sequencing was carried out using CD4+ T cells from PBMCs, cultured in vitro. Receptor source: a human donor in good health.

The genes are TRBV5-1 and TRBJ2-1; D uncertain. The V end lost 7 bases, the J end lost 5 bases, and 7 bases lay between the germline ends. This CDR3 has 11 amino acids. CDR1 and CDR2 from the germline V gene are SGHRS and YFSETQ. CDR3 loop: CASGSDNEQFF. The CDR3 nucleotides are TGCGCCAGCGGGTCGGACAATGAGCAGTTCTTC.

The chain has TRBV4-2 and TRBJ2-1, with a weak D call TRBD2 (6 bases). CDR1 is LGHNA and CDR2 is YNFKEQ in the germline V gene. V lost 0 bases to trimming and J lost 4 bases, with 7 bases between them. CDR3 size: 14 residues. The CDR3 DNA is TGTGCCAGCAGCCAAGATCGGGGGTACAATGAGCAGTTCTTC. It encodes CASSQDRGYNEQFF.

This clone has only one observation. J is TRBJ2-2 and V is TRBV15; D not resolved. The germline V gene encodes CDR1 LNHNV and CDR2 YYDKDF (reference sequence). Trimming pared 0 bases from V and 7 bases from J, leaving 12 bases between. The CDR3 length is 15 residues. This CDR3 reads CATSRDYTGLGELFF. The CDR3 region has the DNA TGTGCCACCAGCAGAGATTATACGGGCCTCGGGGAGCTGTTTTTT.

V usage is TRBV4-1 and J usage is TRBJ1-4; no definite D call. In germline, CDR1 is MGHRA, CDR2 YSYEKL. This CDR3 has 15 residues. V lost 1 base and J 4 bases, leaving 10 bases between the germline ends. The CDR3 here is CASSQAPRYNEKLFF. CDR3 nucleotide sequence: TGCGCCAGCAGCCAAGCCCCCCGTTATAATGAAAAACTGTTTTTT.

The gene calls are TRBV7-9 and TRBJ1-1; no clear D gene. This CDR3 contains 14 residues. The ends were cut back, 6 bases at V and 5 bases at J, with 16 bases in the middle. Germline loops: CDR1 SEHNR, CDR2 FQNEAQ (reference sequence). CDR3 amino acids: CASSDRNSWTEAFF. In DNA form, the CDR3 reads TGTGCCAGCAGTGATCGGAACTCGTGGACTGAAGCTTTCTTT.

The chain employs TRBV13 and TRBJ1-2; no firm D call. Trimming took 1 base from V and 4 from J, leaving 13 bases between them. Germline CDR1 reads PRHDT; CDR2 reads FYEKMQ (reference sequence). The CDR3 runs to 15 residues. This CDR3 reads CASSLAQTRGYGYTF. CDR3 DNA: TGTGCCAGCAGCTTAGCACAAACACGTGGCTATGGCTACACCTTC.

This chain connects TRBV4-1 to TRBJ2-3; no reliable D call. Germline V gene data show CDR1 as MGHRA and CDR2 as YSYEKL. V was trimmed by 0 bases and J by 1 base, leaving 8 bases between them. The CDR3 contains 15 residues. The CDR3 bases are TGCGCCAGCAGCCAAGATCCCCAGGGCACAGATACGCAGTATTTT. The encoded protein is CASSQDPQGTDTQYF.

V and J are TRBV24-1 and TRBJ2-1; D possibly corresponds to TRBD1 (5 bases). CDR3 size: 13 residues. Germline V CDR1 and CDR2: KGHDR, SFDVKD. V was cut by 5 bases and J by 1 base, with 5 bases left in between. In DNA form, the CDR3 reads TGTGCCACCAGTGCAGGGTCCTACAATGAGCAGTTCTTC. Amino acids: CATSAGSYNEQFF.

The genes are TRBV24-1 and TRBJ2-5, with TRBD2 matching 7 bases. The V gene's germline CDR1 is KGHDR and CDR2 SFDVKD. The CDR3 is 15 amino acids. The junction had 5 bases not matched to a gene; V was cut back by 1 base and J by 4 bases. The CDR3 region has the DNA TGTGCCACCAGTGATTTCGCGGGACTACGAGAGACCCAGTACTTC. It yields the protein CATSDFAGLRETQYF.

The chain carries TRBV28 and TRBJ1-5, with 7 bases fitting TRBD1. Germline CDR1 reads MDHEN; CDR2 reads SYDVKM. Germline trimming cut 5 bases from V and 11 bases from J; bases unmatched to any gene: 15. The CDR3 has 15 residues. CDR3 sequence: CASSNAQDRFSSQHF. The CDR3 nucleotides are TGTGCCAGCAGTAATGCCCAGGACAGGTTTTCTTCCCAGCATTTT.